The 14 T cell receptor beta chains given below trace back to one sample, sequenced in a study of control samples from healthy donors and cancer patients. Libraries were prepared by immunoSEQ multiplex PCR; TCRdb keeps only in-frame clonotypes and omits some of them. This table has 150,000 or so clones, 93% appearing once. Material for sequencing was blood. The receptors here all came from a man aged 50-59 years in good health.

The chain couples TRBV21-1 to TRBJ2-7; the D call TRBD2 from the table was never checked on the DNA. TRBV21-1 is an annotated pseudogene. The length of the CDR3 is 14 residues. This CDR3 reads CASLTCGAFYEQYF. The CDR3 region has the DNA TGTGCCAGCCTTACGTGCGGTGCTTTCTACGAGCAGTACTTC.

This clone was seen a few times. V usage is TRBV2 and J usage is TRBJ2-7; D perhaps matches TRBD1 (6 bases). The germline gives CDR1 SNHLY, CDR2 FYNNEI. This CDR3 is built from 13 residues. V was shortened by 7 bases and J by 3 bases, with 13 bases between the two germline ends. The CDR3, as DNA: TGTGCCAGCACTGCCCTGACAGGCTACGAGCAGTACTTC. This encodes CASTALTGYEQYF.

This sequence joins TRBV11-3 and TRBJ2-2, with D possibly called TRBD1 or TRBD2 (5 bases each). V lost 1 base and J lost 0, with 9 bases in between. CDR1 and CDR2 (germline): SGHNT, YENEEA. CDR3 size: 16 residues. As DNA, the CDR3 is TGTGCCAGCAGCTTAGGGGGCGGGTCGAACACCGGGGAGCTGTTTTTT. It codes for CASSLGGGSNTGELFF.

The V call is TRBV6-5, the J call TRBJ1-1; D unclear. The germline V and J ends were trimmed by 3 bases and 3 bases, with 8 bases remaining between them. There are 13 residues in the CDR3. CDR1 and CDR2 from the germline V gene are MNHEY and SVGAGI. Written as DNA, the CDR3 is TGTGCCAGCAGTTATTCGGAGCACACTGAAGCTTTCTTT. Its translation is CASSYSEHTEAFF.

CDR3 nucleotide sequence: TGTGCCAGCAGCCAAGGACAGGGTCCATACGAGCAGTACTTC. This codes for CASSQGQGPYEQYF. The chain uses TRBV3-1 (or the pseudogene TRBV3-2) and TRBJ2-7; 7 bases are a match to TRBD1. The germline CDR1 and CDR2 sequences are LGHDT and YNNKEL (reference sequence). CDR3 length equals 14 residues. V lost 1 base to trimming and J lost 4 bases; unmatched junction nucleotides: 4.

The rearrangement joins TRBV18 to TRBJ2-3, with D unresolved. Trimming pared 3 bases from V and 3 bases from J, leaving 13 bases between. The CDR3 is 15 amino acids. Germline CDR1 and CDR2: KGHSH and LQKENI. The CDR3 DNA is TGTGCCAGCTCACCCCTCGCCAGGCGAACAGATACGCAGTATTTT. Residues: CASSPLARRTDTQYF.

The V and J genes are TRBV18 and TRBJ1-2; the D gene is possibly TRBD1 (5 bases). The CDR3 is 16 amino acids. From germline, CDR1 is KGHSH and CDR2 LQKENI. Trimming removed 3 bases at V and 4 bases at J, with 18 bases between. This CDR3 is CASSPSDRGRGYGYTF. The CDR3 coding sequence is TGTGCCAGCTCACCGTCGGACCGGGGACGGGGCTATGGCTACACCTTC.

The rearrangement uses TRBV29-1 and TRBJ2-1, with 7 bases lining up with TRBD2. J lost 7 bases, V lost 6 bases, and 12 bases had no gene match. Germline V lookup: CDR1 SQVTM, CDR2 ANQGSEA. The CDR3 contains 14 residues. The DNA of the CDR3 is TGCAGCGTAAGATCCGGCGGGGGAAGGAATGAGCAGTTCTTC. This gives the protein CSVRSGGGRNEQFF.

This clone was found once. This sequence joins TRBV30 and TRBJ2-1; D is uncertain. This CDR3 is 17 amino acids long. Germline-derived CDR1 and CDR2 are GTSNPN and SVGIG (reference sequence). Trimming removed 1 base at V and 0 bases at J, with 16 bases between. This CDR3 reads CAWSDRVAVSSYNEQFF. For the CDR3, the DNA is TGTGCCTGGAGTGATCGTGTAGCAGTCAGCTCCTACAATGAGCAGTTCTTC. Complete variable domain (other parts from reference TRBV30 and TRBJ2-1): SQTIHQWPATLVQPVGSPLSLECTVEGTSNPNLYWYRQAAGRGLQLLFYSVGIGQISSEVPQNLSASRPQDRQFILSSKKLLLSDSGFYLCAWSDRVAVSSYNEQFFGPGTRLTVL.

This rearrangement joins TRBV10-2 to TRBJ2-3, with TRBD2 matching over 8 bases. V gave up 4 bases and J gave up 2 bases; unmatched junction bases: 5. Germline V gene sequence: CDR1 WSHSY, CDR2 SAAADI. The CDR3 covers 15 residues. CDR3 sequence (DNA): TGCGCCAGCAGTGCTCAAGCGGGAGACACAGATACGCAGTATTTT. Residues: CASSAQAGDTDTQYF.

This chain joins TRBV28 and TRBJ2-7, with D possibly matching TRBD2 (6 bases). The CDR3 has 15 amino acids. Trimming pared 5 bases from V and 0 bases from J, leaving 14 bases between. The germline V gene has CDR1 MDHEN and CDR2 SYDVKM. The CDR3 nucleotides are TGTGCCAGCAGTGGGATAGGGGACTTCTCCTACGAGCAGTACTTC. Protein: CASSGIGDFSYEQYF.

CDR3 region: CASSWGAGAGNSPLHF. The CDR3 region has the DNA TGTGCCAGCAGCTGGGGTGCCGGGGCTGGTAATTCACCCCTCCACTTT. The V call is TRBV5-5, the J call TRBJ1-6, with a tentative D call TRBD1 (5 bases). Germline lookup yields CDR1 SGHKS and CDR2 YYEKEE (reference sequence). This CDR3 has 16 amino acids. Between the trimmed V and J ends, which lost 3 bases and 6 bases, there was a span of 16 bases.

The table lists this clone with a few counts. Here the CDR3 reads CASSSDLAVVQYF. The CDR3 nucleotides are TGTGCCAGCAGTTCCGATCTTGCGGTCGTGCAGTACTTC. The rearrangement joins TRBV12-3 or TRBV12-4 to TRBJ2-7; D is ambiguous. The CDR3 runs 13 residues. Trimming cost V 4 bases and J 9 bases, with 16 bases left between them.

The V call is TRBV18, the J call TRBJ2-7; 7 bases fit TRBD1. The CDR3 covers 14 residues. Germline loops: CDR1 KGHSH, CDR2 LQKENI. J gave up 0 bases and V 10 bases, and 9 bases lay outside the gene matches. The CDR3 region has the DNA TGTGCCACCCAAAAGGACAGGAGCTCCTACGAGCAGTACTTC. This encodes CATQKDRSSYEQYF.